The 28 T cell receptor beta chains reported below all come from one sample, sequenced in a study of blood T cell repertoires in COVID-19. The table came from immunoSEQ multiplex PCR; TCRdb's copy has only in-frame clones and leaves some out. The sample shows tens of thousands of clones, around 84% of them seen only once. Material for sequencing was peripheral blood. Receptors originate from a man at least 80 years old with acute or convalescent COVID-19.

The genes are TRBV11-2 and TRBJ2-5, with a possible D match to TRBD1 (6 bases). Trimming left V 3 bases short and J 13 bases short, with 15 bases between. Germline lookup yields CDR1 SGHAT and CDR2 FQNNGV. The CDR3 covers 12 residues. CDR3 DNA sequence: TGTGCCAGCAGCTTTGGACAGCCGGCACCGTACTTC. It translates to CASSFGQPAPYF.

CDR3 loop: CASMRGRETQYF. The CDR3 bases are TGTGCCAGCATGAGAGGTCGGGAGACCCAGTACTTC. The chain recombines TRBV2 with TRBJ2-5, with D unclear. The CDR3 contains 12 residues. The germline V gene has CDR1 SNHLY and CDR2 FYNNEI. V was clipped by 7 bases and J by 5 bases, with 11 bases between them.

The J gene is TRBJ2-1, the V gene TRBV11-2; D possibly corresponds to TRBD2 (5 bases). Trimming shortened V by 3 bases and J by 9 bases, and 15 bases separated the two germline ends. Per the germline V gene, CDR1 is SGHAT and CDR2 is FQNNGV. This CDR3 has 14 amino acids. CDR3 sequence: CASSFGFLEGEQFF. As DNA, the CDR3 is TGTGCCAGCAGCTTCGGCTTTTTAGAGGGTGAGCAGTTCTTC.

The chain links TRBV4-1 to TRBJ1-4, with a weak D call TRBD1 (5 bases). This CDR3 spans 12 amino acids. Germline V gives CDR1 MGHRA, CDR2 YSYEKL. Between the trimmed V and J ends, which lost 4 bases and 5 bases, there was a span of 5 bases. The CDR3 reads CASSRQNEKLFF. The CDR3, as DNA: TGCGCCAGCAGCCGACAGAATGAAAAACTGTTTTTT.

The chain combines TRBV15 with TRBJ1-6; D gene uncertain. This CDR3 has 15 amino acids. Germline lookup yields CDR1 LNHNV and CDR2 YYDKDF (reference sequence). V lost 0 bases and J lost 10, with 13 bases in between. The CDR3 reads CATSRDGHTRSPLHF. DNA for the CDR3: TGTGCCACCAGCAGAGATGGGCACACGCGATCACCCCTCCACTTT.

This clone was detected a few times. CDR3 nucleotide sequence: TGCGCCAGCAGTCAATCTACATTTAGGACAGCCTACAATGAGCAGTTCTTC. Translating gives CASSQSTFRTAYNEQFF. This chain joins TRBV23-1 and TRBJ2-1, with D tentatively TRBD1 (6 bases). TRBV23-1 is marked as an open reading frame, function uncertain. This CDR3 contains 17 residues. Trimming took off 0 bases at V and 2 bases at J, with 14 bases between the two ends.

The chain uses TRBV19 and TRBJ2-3; TRBD2 aligns across 7 bases. With 10 bases clipped from V and 0 bases from J, the junction kept 7 bases outside the gene matches. The CDR3 contains 14 residues. Germline assignment: CDR1 LNHDA and CDR2 SQIVND (reference sequence). CDR3 bases: TGTGCCACCTGGGGGGGAGCTAGCACAGATACGCAGTATTTT. It codes for CATWGGASTDTQYF.

The table lists this clone with a few counts. The CDR3 sequence: CASSWTGQETQYF. The DNA of the CDR3 is TGTGCCAGCAGCTGGACAGGGCAAGAGACCCAGTACTTC. This chain uses TRBV5-6 with TRBJ2-5, with TRBD1 matching 8 bases. The CDR3 has 13 residues. With V trimmed by 3 bases and J by 2 bases, 0 bases remained unmatched. From germline, CDR1 is SGHDT and CDR2 YYEEEE.

V usage is TRBV10-3 and J usage is TRBJ2-1; TRBD2 matches 7 bases. Germline trimming cut 4 bases from V and 4 bases from J; bases unmatched to any gene: 13. The CDR3 extends over 17 amino acids. Germline V gives CDR1 ENHRY, CDR2 SYGVKD. The CDR3 nucleotides read TGTGCCATCAGTGCTCGACGGGGCGGGGGACTTTACAATGAGCAGTTCTTC. It encodes CAISARRGGGLYNEQFF.

J is TRBJ1-4 and V is TRBV18, with 7 bases identical to TRBD1. Germline V CDR1 and CDR2: KGHSH, LQKENI. CDR3 length equals 17 residues. V was clipped by 4 bases and J by 3 bases; unmatched bases: 11. CDR3 coding DNA: TGTGCCAGCTCACTTCAGGGGGTCATGGTGCCTAATGAAAAACTGTTTTTT. Its protein is CASSLQGVMVPNEKLFF.

The gene calls are TRBV2 and TRBJ2-1; 10 bases line up with TRBD2. In germline, CDR1 is SNHLY, CDR2 FYNNEI. Trimming cost V 5 bases and J 2 bases; bases outside gene matches: 3. The CDR3 totals 15 residues. This CDR3 is CASSRLAGAYNEQFF. DNA for the CDR3: TGTGCCAGCAGTCGTCTAGCGGGGGCCTACAATGAGCAGTTCTTC.

The gene calls are TRBV5-4 and TRBJ1-1; D might be TRBD1 (5 bases). Germline V gives CDR1 SGHNT, CDR2 YYREEE (reference sequence). The length of the CDR3 is 14 residues. Trimming left V 4 bases short and J 3 bases short, with 13 bases between. The CDR3 here is CASSGGRVYTEAFF. CDR3 bases: TGTGCCAGCAGCGGGGGGAGGGTCTACACTGAAGCTTTCTTT.

In its sample, this clone was seen once. V and J are TRBV6-5 and TRBJ1-5, with 8 positions matching TRBD1. The CDR3 is made up of 14 amino acids. Germline V gives CDR1 MNHEY, CDR2 SVGAGI. V was pared by 7 bases and J by 3 bases, with 5 bases of the junction left unmatched. The CDR3 bases are TGTGCCAGCAAAGGACAGGGTAACAATCAGCCCCAGCATTTT. Translated, it gives CASKGQGNNQPQHF.

V and J are TRBV3-1 (or the pseudogene TRBV3-2) and TRBJ2-5; weak D call: TRBD2 (6 bases). The CDR3 is made up of 13 amino acids. Germline V gene data show CDR1 as LGHDT and CDR2 as YNNKEL (reference sequence). V was cut by 4 bases and J by 0 bases, with 6 bases left in between. As DNA, the CDR3 is TGTGCCAGCAGCCGGGACTACCAAGAGACCCAGTACTTC. Amino acid sequence: CASSRDYQETQYF.

The chain links TRBV2 to TRBJ1-1, with TRBD1 matching 12 bases. Per the germline V gene, CDR1 is SNHLY and CDR2 is FYNNEI. Germline trimming cut 6 bases from V and 5 bases from J; bases unmatched to any gene: 7. The CDR3 is made up of 15 amino acids. Here the CDR3 reads CASSQGQGAGTEAFF. The CDR3 DNA is TGTGCCAGCAGCCAGGGACAGGGGGCAGGTACTGAAGCTTTCTTT.

The chain is built from TRBV4-2 and TRBJ1-1; TRBD1 agrees at 10 bases. The length of the CDR3 is 16 residues. Germline CDR1 reads LGHNA; CDR2 reads YNFKEQ. Trimming cost V 0 bases and J 5 bases; bases outside gene matches: 6. The CDR3: CASSQDLGTGVTEAFF. The CDR3 DNA sequence: TGTGCCAGCAGCCAAGATCTGGGGACAGGGGTAACTGAAGCTTTCTTT.

The rearrangement uses TRBV15 and TRBJ2-1; 11 bases line up with TRBD2. CDR1 and CDR2 from the germline V gene are LNHNV and YYDKDF (reference sequence). The CDR3 is made up of 18 amino acids. V shed 3 bases, J shed 6 bases, and the junction held 13 bases outside the gene matches. The DNA of the CDR3 is TGTGCCACCAGCAGCGATGCAGGGAGGCTAGCGGGGGGCAATGAGCAGTTCTTC. Translating gives CATSSDAGRLAGGNEQFF.

The chain carries TRBV11-2 and TRBJ1-2, with D possibly being TRBD1 (5 bases). This CDR3 has 14 residues. Germline CDR1 and CDR2: SGHAT and FQNNGV. Deletions cut 4 bases from V and 1 base from J, with 10 bases between. CDR3 DNA sequence: TGTGCCAGCAGCTCCGACAGATTTAACTATGGCTACACCTTC. As protein: CASSSDRFNYGYTF.

The chain has TRBV5-1 and TRBJ1-6, with 8 bases aligning to TRBD1. Germline CDR1 SGHRS, CDR2 YFSETQ. CDR3 length: 16 residues. The trim removed 4 bases at V and 10 bases at J, leaving 13 bases unmatched. The CDR3 DNA reads as TGCGCCAGCAGCATAGGACAGGGCCTCACCTCATCACCCCTCCACTTT. Its protein is CASSIGQGLTSSPLHF.

The chain links TRBV2 to TRBJ2-4, with 9 positions matching TRBD1. This CDR3 contains 15 residues. Trimming removed 6 bases from V and 2 bases from J; junction bases left unmatched: 5. Germline CDR1 reads SNHLY; CDR2 reads FYNNEI. In DNA, the CDR3 is TGTGCCAGCAGAGCGGACAGGGGACCCAAAAACATTCAGTACTTC. Its translation is CASRADRGPKNIQYF. The full variable domain, in which reference TRBV2 and TRBJ2-4 provide the parts outside the CDR3, is EPEVTQTPSHQVTQMGQEVILRCVPISNHLYFYWYRQILGQKVEFLVSFYNNEISEKSEIFDDQFSVERPDGSNFTLKIRSTKLEDSAMYFCASRADRGPKNIQYFGAGTRLSVL.

The chain recombines TRBV5-4 with TRBJ2-3; TRBD2 aligns across 10 bases. V was pared by 0 bases and J by 3 bases, with 1 base of the junction left unmatched. This CDR3 region has 15 residues. Germline CDR1 and CDR2: SGHNT and YYREEE (reference sequence). Here the CDR3 reads CASSLDSGGTDTQYF. In DNA, the CDR3 is TGTGCCAGCAGCTTGGATAGCGGGGGGACAGATACGCAGTATTTT.

V is TRBV9 and J is TRBJ1-3, with D possibly matching TRBD1 (6 bases). Germline V gives CDR1 SGDLS, CDR2 YYNGEE. The germline V and J ends were trimmed by 1 base and 0 bases, with 14 bases remaining between them. The CDR3 spans 17 residues. The DNA for the CDR3 is TGTGCCAGCAGCGTACTCGGGACACACTACTCTGGAAACACCATATATTTT. It encodes CASSVLGTHYSGNTIYF.

V gene TRBV4-1 combines with J gene TRBJ2-1, with 7 positions matching TRBD2. The CDR3 consists of 17 residues. The junction had 6 bases not matched to a gene; V was cut back by 1 base and J by 0 bases. The V gene's germline CDR1 is MGHRA and CDR2 YSYEKL. The chain's CDR3 is CASSQANSGGSYNEQFF. CDR3 nucleotide sequence: TGCGCCAGCAGCCAAGCGAACTCGGGGGGCTCCTACAATGAGCAGTTCTTC.

In DNA, the CDR3 is TGTGCCAGCTCGAGGACAGGGGCTGCGTCTGGGGCCAACGTCCTGACTTTC. Protein product: CASSRTGAASGANVLTF. The gene calls are TRBV18 and TRBJ2-6, with TRBD1 identical over 9 bases. Germline lookup yields CDR1 KGHSH and CDR2 LQKENI. V was clipped by 6 bases and J by 1 base; unmatched bases: 7. CDR3 length: 17 amino acids.

The chain couples TRBV5-4 to TRBJ2-7, with 8 bases lining up with TRBD1. Per germline, CDR1 SGHNT and CDR2 YYREEE (reference sequence). With V trimmed by 2 bases and J by 2 bases, 0 bases remained unmatched. The CDR3 extends over 13 amino acids. CDR3 DNA: TGTGCCAGCAGCTTACAGGGGGCCTACGAGCAGTACTTC. Translation gives CASSLQGAYEQYF.

This chain connects TRBV25-1 to TRBJ2-3; D uncertain. The CDR3 extends over 13 amino acids. V lost 4 bases to trimming and J lost 1 base, with 6 bases between them. Germline V gene sequence: CDR1 MGHDK, CDR2 SYGVNS. For the CDR3, the DNA is TGTGCCAGCAGTGGTCAGGGCACAGATACGCAGTATTTT. The encoded protein is CASSGQGTDTQYF. The full variable domain, in which reference TRBV25-1 and TRBJ2-3 provide the parts outside the CDR3, is EADIYQTPRYLVIGTGKKITLECSQTMGHDKMYWYQQDPGMELHLIHYSYGVNSTEKGDLSSESTVSRIRTEHFPLTLESARPSHTSQYLCASSGQGTDTQYFGPGTRLTVL.

This clone was picked up many times. The chain joins TRBV29-1 to TRBJ1-2; D is ambiguous. The CDR3 consists of 12 residues. Germline V gene data show CDR1 as SQVTM and CDR2 as ANQGSEA. The V gene lost 5 bases and the J gene lost 5 bases, with 12 bases spanning the gap. CDR3 in amino acids: CSVWASDYGYTF. CDR3 in DNA: TGCAGCGTTTGGGCCTCGGATTATGGCTACACCTTC.

The V and J genes are TRBV5-4 and TRBJ1-4, with a weak D call TRBD1 (5 bases). The CDR3 runs 14 residues. From germline, CDR1 is SGHNT and CDR2 YYREEE (reference sequence). V was trimmed by 0 bases and J by 8 bases, leaving 11 bases between them. The CDR3: CASSLAGTQEKLFF. In DNA form, the CDR3 reads TGTGCCAGCAGCTTGGCGGGGACTCAGGAAAAACTGTTTTTT.